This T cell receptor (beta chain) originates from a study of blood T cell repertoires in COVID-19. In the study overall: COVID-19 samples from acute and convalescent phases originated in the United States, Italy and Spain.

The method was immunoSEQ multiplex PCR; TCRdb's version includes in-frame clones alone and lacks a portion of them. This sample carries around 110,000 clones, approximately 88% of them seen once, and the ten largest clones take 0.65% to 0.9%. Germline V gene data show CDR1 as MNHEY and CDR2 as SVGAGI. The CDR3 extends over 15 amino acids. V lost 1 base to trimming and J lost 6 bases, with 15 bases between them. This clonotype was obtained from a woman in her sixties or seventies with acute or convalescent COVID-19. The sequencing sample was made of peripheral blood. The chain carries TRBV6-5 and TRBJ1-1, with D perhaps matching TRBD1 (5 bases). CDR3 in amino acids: CASSYLGLSNAEAFF. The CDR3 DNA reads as TGTGCCAGCAGTTACTTGGGACTCTCAAACGCTGAAGCTTTCTTT.